This section outlines one T cell receptor (beta chain) sequence together with its context. The antigen is undetermined. The source of the sample is a study of cytomegalovirus exposure and HLA in healthy donors. At the level of the study: Counted in an early data release were some 81 million unique TCRs from HLA-typed donors. Falling in the Caucasian-associated ancestry cluster were 80% to 90% of a few hundred genotyped donors. Study-level findings and limits: A later analysis by the authors found several of the most significant clusters apparently linked to common viral pathogens.

Both 60 Vbeta primers and 13 Jbeta primers went into the PCR. Assay: immunoSEQ multiplex PCR; the TCRdb copy retains only in-frame clones and omits some. In all, the sample yields fewer than 150,000 clones. The trim removed 5 bases at V and 5 bases at J, leaving 13 bases unmatched. The length of the CDR3 is 16 residues. Germline assignment: CDR1 SGHTA and CDR2 FQGTGA. The receptor's source is a woman aged 55-69 years in good health and CMV-seronegative. The rearrangement joins TRBV7-3 to TRBJ2-7, with 9 bases lining up with TRBD1. Sequences were obtained from PBMCs. CDR3 in DNA: TGTGCCAGCAGCCCGGGAGGAGACAGGGGGTTCGACGAGCAGTACTTC. It yields the protein CASSPGGDRGFDEQYF.